The 10 T cell receptor beta chains below were found in one sample sequenced in a study of blood T cell repertoires in COVID-19. Measured with immunoSEQ multiplex PCR; TCRdb has only the in-frame clones, and not every one. The sample records about 270,000 clones, over 75% being singletons. The sample was peripheral blood. The receptors derive from a human donor in a cohort sampled during active COVID-19.

This clone was counted a single time. The chain recombines TRBV29-1 with TRBJ1-2, with a weak D call TRBD1 (5 bases). CDR1 and CDR2 from the germline V gene are SQVTM and ANQGSEA. V dropped 2 bases and J dropped 4 bases, with 8 bases sitting between them. The CDR3 has 12 amino acids. As DNA, the CDR3 is TGCAGCGTTGAACAGGGAAGCTATGGCTACACCTTC. It specifies CSVEQGSYGYTF.

CDR3 nucleotide sequence: TGTGCCATCAGTGTTATGGACAGGGAGGGCACTGAAGCTTTCTTT. Translating gives CAISVMDREGTEAFF. This chain joins TRBV10-3 and TRBJ1-1; 8 bases line up with TRBD1. The V and J ends lost 4 bases and 4 bases, in that order; junction bases with no gene match: 8. The germline V gene has CDR1 ENHRY and CDR2 SYGVKD. The CDR3 extends over 15 amino acids.

Worth noting for this clone: At one boundary the junction diverges from the germline segment, which might be a read error. The chain uses TRBV7-7 and TRBJ2-1, with D tentatively TRBD2 (6 bases). Germline V gene sequence: CDR1 SSHAT, CDR2 FNYEAQ (reference sequence). CDR3 size: 13 residues. For the CDR3, the DNA is TGTGCTAGCAGCCGGACTACCGGCAATGAGCAGTTCTTC. Translated, it gives CASSRTTGNEQFF.

The CDR3 nucleotides read TGTGCCCTTGGGGGGGACCTTAATGAAAAACTGTTTTTT. Amino acids: CALGGDLNEKLFF. The chain couples TRBV6-5 to TRBJ1-4, with D maybe TRBD1 (5 bases). The CDR3 has 13 residues. Germline V gene sequence: CDR1 MNHEY, CDR2 SVGAGI. V lost 11 bases and J 4 bases, leaving 14 bases between the germline ends.

The chain joins TRBV6-1 to TRBJ2-3; 10 bases map to TRBD1. With V trimmed by 6 bases and J by 4 bases, 7 bases remained unmatched. The CDR3 loop spans 15 amino acids. The germline gives CDR1 MNHNS, CDR2 SASEGT. The DNA for the CDR3 is TGTGCCAGCAGGACGCGGGACAGGGGTTCAGATACGCAGTATTTT. As protein: CASRTRDRGSDTQYF.

CDR3 sequence reads: CASSLTDFYEQYF. The CDR3, as DNA: TGTGCCAGCAGTTTAACCGACTTCTACGAGCAGTACTTC. V usage is TRBV28 and J usage is TRBJ2-7, with D hard to call. The CDR3 is 13 amino acids. The germline gives CDR1 MDHEN, CDR2 SYDVKM. V lost 2 bases, J lost 3 bases, and 8 bases lay in between.

The CDR3, as DNA: TGTGCCAGCAGTGAAGGGACAGGGGGCGCGGAGACCCAGTACTTC. Residues: CASSEGTGGAETQYF. The chain joins TRBV6-1 to TRBJ2-5; 11 nucleotides agree with TRBD1. Losses at the gene ends were 1 base for V and 5 bases for J; bases not matched to a gene: 3. The CDR3 has 15 residues. Germline CDR1 is MNHNS and CDR2 is SASEGT.

This clone was counted only a few times. The CDR3 DNA follows: TGTGCCAGTAGTATAGGTGGGGTTTCCGGGACTAGCGGGCGTTTACGCGAGCAGTTCTTC. Protein product: CASSIGGVSGTSGRLREQFF. The rearrangement uses TRBV19 and TRBJ2-1, with 12 bases matching TRBD2. J lost 10 bases, V lost 1 base, and 20 bases had no gene match. Germline V lookup: CDR1 LNHDA, CDR2 SQIVND (reference sequence). The CDR3 has 20 amino acids.

A note on this clone: Germline and junction disagree at one end, which may indicate a read error. This sequence joins TRBV7-2 and TRBJ2-2; TRBD2 aligns across 10 bases. CDR1 and CDR2 from the germline V gene are SGHTA and FQGNSA. The CDR3 totals 13 residues. The DNA of the CDR3 is TGTGCCAGCAGCCTAGCGGGAGCCGGGGAGCTGTTTTTT. Translated: CASSLAGAGELFF.

The rearrangement uses TRBV5-5 and TRBJ2-1; 11 bases fit TRBD2. Germline V gene data show CDR1 as SGHKS and CDR2 as YYEKEE (reference sequence). Unmatched junction bases numbered 10, after V lost 4 bases and J lost 7 bases. There are 16 residues in the CDR3. The DNA of the CDR3 is TGTGCCAGCAGCCATACTAGCGGGAGTCTTTCAAATGAGCAGTTCTTC. Its translation is CASSHTSGSLSNEQFF.